This T cell receptor (beta chain) emerged from a study of shared clonotypes between healthy human individuals. Overall study: Three CD4 naive, three CD4 memory, two CD8 naive and one CD8 memory plate were used per donor. Whole-study findings and limits: Naive subsets tended to show greater estimated richness than memory subsets.

Profiled with immunoSEQ multiplex PCR; TCRdb holds only in-frame clones, not every one. The sample yields about 1 million clones, under 80% seen once. The CDR3 runs 19 residues. CD45RA-negative memory and CD45RA+ naive subsets were split from the CD4+ cells. Details on this clone: Its antigen is as yet unknown.

This receptor was obtained from a man between 18 and 29 years old in good health. This chain connects TRBV12-2 to TRBJ2-6. TRBV12-2 counts as a pseudogene. Material: memory CD4+ T cells sorted from blood. Subset defined: CD45RA-negative fraction. The CDR3 region is CASRLRIGTLLSGANVLTF. The CDR3 DNA is TGTGCAAGTCGCTTAAGGATCGGGACCTTACTCTCTGGGGCCAACGTCCTGACTTTC.